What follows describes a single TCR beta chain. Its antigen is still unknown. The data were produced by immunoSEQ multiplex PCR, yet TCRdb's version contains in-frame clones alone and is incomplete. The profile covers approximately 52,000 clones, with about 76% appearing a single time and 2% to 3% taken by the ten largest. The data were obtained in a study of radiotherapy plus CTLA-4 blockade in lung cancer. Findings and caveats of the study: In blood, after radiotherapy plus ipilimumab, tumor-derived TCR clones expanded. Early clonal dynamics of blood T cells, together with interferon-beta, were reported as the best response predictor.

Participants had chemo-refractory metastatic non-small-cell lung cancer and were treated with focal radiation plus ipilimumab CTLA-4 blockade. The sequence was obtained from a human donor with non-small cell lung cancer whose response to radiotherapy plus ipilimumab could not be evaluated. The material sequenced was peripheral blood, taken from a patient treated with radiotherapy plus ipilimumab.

The CDR3 DNA is TGTGCCATCAGCGGAGGGACTAGCAACAATGAGCAGTTCTTC. Translating gives CAISGGTSNNEQFF. The V call is TRBV10-3, the J call TRBJ2-1; 9 positions agree with TRBD2. Germline CDR1 reads ENHRY; CDR2 reads SYGVKD. The V segment lost 6 bases and the J segment 5 bases; nucleotides outside the gene matches: 5. The CDR3 consists of 14 residues.